The 21 T cell receptor beta chains reported below all come from one sample, sequenced in a study of CD8+CD57+ T cells in acquired aplastic anemia. The sequenced patients had an expansion of CD8+CD57+ cells seen by flow cytometry. Template material for TCR beta VDJ and CDR3 profiling consisted of genomic DNA. TCRdb called the reads again in MiXCR, with one record for every CDR3 protein. The data hold approximately 80,000 distinct CDR3 sequences, with about three quarters observed a single time. The specimen was sorted CD4+, CD8+, or CD8+CD57+ T cells (not recorded which) from PBMCs. All receptors come from a human donor with aplastic anemia.

The chain is built from TRBV10-2 and TRBJ1-4, with D possibly TRBD1 on 6 matching bases. The CDR3 has 15 residues. Looked up from germline, CDR1 is WSHSY and CDR2 is SAAADI. V was pared by 6 bases and J by 5 bases, with 16 bases between. The CDR3 is CASSPVDSRNEKLFF. The CDR3 DNA sequence: TGCGCCAGCAGCCCCGTGGACAGCAGGAATGAAAAACTGTTTTTT.

The chain has TRBV10-3 and TRBJ2-5; D is undetermined. The end of the DNA is better explained by TRBJ2-7, so the J call may be wrong. This CDR3 has 12 amino acids. Germline V gives CDR1 ENHRY, CDR2 SYGVKD. This chain's CDR3 is CAISESFYEQYF. The CDR3, as DNA: TGTGCCATCAGTGAGTCGTTCTACGAGCAGTACTTC.

This clonotype appeared once. V usage is TRBV10-3 and J usage is TRBJ1-4, with 10 bases fitting TRBD1. Germline V gives CDR1 ENHRY, CDR2 SYGVKD. The CDR3 is 16 residues long. The V and J ends lost 6 bases and 3 bases, in that order; junction bases with no gene match: 7. The CDR3 sequence: CAIRPGTGVSNEKLFF. The CDR3 bases are TGTGCCATCAGACCCGGGACAGGGGTGTCTAATGAAAAACTGTTTTTT.

The chain links TRBV2 to TRBJ2-1; possibly TRBD2 for D (5 bases). Looked up from germline, CDR1 is SNHLY and CDR2 is FYNNEI. The CDR3 spans 15 residues. The germline V and J ends were trimmed by 6 bases and 5 bases, with 17 bases remaining between them. Here the CDR3 reads CASSETMGGDNEQFF. DNA for the CDR3: TGTGCCAGCAGCGAGACTATGGGTGGAGACAATGAGCAGTTCTTC.

This sequence joins TRBV29-1 and TRBJ1-6; 7 bases map to TRBD1. The germline gives CDR1 SQVTM, CDR2 ANQGSEA. The J segment lost 3 bases and the V segment lost 7 bases, leaving 6 bases of the junction unmatched. The CDR3 is 14 amino acids. The CDR3: CSDNRQGYNSPLHF. The CDR3 coding sequence is TGCAGCGACAATCGACAGGGCTATAATTCACCCCTCCACTTT.

The chain couples TRBV20-1 to TRBJ2-5; maybe TRBD2 (6 bases). This CDR3 comprises 10 residues. The germline CDR1 and CDR2 sequences are DFQATT and SNEGSKA (reference sequence). Trimming removed 8 bases at V and 7 bases at J, with 11 bases between. This chain's CDR3 is CSPWRGTQYF. DNA for the CDR3: TGCAGTCCCTGGCGGGGGACCCAGTACTTC.

J is TRBJ2-1 and V is TRBV10-3, with TRBD1 as a possible D gene (5 bases). CDR3 size: 15 residues. CDR1 and CDR2 (germline): ENHRY, SYGVKD. The V and J ends lost 3 bases and 3 bases respectively, with 12 bases between them. The CDR3 protein is CAISDKVGDYNEQFF. The CDR3 DNA reads TGTGCCATCAGTGACAAGGTAGGGGACTACAATGAGCAGTTCTTC.

This clonotype was observed a handful of times. This sequence joins TRBV7-9 and TRBJ2-5; 7 bases are a match to TRBD2. Germline V gene sequence: CDR1 SEHNR, CDR2 FQNEAQ (reference sequence). CDR3 length: 12 amino acids. V lost 8 bases and J lost 5; bases outside the gene matches: 5. CDR3 loop: CASGDYRETQYF. In DNA, the CDR3 is TGTGCCAGCGGGGACTATCGGGAGACCCAGTACTTC.

The CDR3 sequence is CSVTHGNTEAFF. CDR3 nucleotide sequence: TGCAGCGTGACACATGGGAACACTGAAGCTTTCTTT. The chain links TRBV29-1 to TRBJ1-1; no clear D. The V gene's germline CDR1 is SQVTM and CDR2 ANQGSEA. V lost 6 bases to trimming and J lost 1 base, with 9 bases between them. The CDR3 is 12 amino acids.

The V call is TRBV10-1, the J call TRBJ1-5, with D unresolved. Germline-derived CDR1 and CDR2 are WNHNN and SYGVQD (reference sequence). This CDR3 contains 12 residues. Trimming stripped 3 bases from V and 7 bases from J, with 7 bases between. Here the CDR3 reads CASSDSGQPQHF. The CDR3 DNA is TGCGCCAGCAGTGATAGCGGGCAGCCCCAGCATTTT.

The chain's CDR3 is CAISVPSGYTF. CDR3 nucleotide sequence: TGTGCCATCAGTGTCCCCTCTGGCTACACCTTC. V gene TRBV10-3 combines with J gene TRBJ1-2; no clear D. Germline CDR1 ENHRY, CDR2 SYGVKD. The CDR3 is 11 residues long. Trimming removed 4 bases at V and 7 bases at J, with 7 bases between.

The rearrangement links TRBV10-3 to TRBJ2-1; 7 bases fit TRBD1. The CDR3 loop spans 15 amino acids. Looked up from germline, CDR1 is ENHRY and CDR2 is SYGVKD. The ends lost 0 bases at V and 1 base at J; junction bases unmatched: 0. CDR3: CAISESGQSYNEQFF. The CDR3 DNA is TGTGCCATCAGTGAGTCGGGACAGTCCTACAATGAGCAGTTCTTC.

CDR3 bases: TGTGCCAGCAGTCCACAGGGCGGCGGCTATGGCTACACCTTC. Protein: CASSPQGGGYGYTF. The chain has TRBV12-3 or TRBV12-4 and TRBJ1-2, with D perhaps TRBD1 (6 bases). The CDR3 runs 14 residues. V lost 5 bases and J 4 bases, leaving 14 bases between the germline ends.

Turning to this clonotype: This sequence may be a read error, since a much larger clone differs from it by one base. The chain combines TRBV9 with TRBJ1-1; 7 bases agree with TRBD1. CDR1 is SGDLS, CDR2 YYNGEE, per germline. CDR3 length: 13 amino acids. The CDR3 here is CASSAGTAGETFF. In DNA form, the CDR3 reads TGTGCCAGCAGCGCCGGGACAGCAGGTGAAACTTTCTTT. The variable domain in full, with the rest retrieved from reference TRBV9 and TRBJ1-1, is DSGVTQTPKHLITATGQRVTLRCSPRSGDLSVYWYQQSLDQGLQFLIQYYNGEERAKGNILERFSAQQFPDLHSELNLSSLELGDSALYFCASSAGTAGETFFGQGTRLTVV.

This clonotype was seen ten or more times. This sequence joins TRBV2 and TRBJ2-3, with 11 bases aligning to TRBD2. This CDR3 spans 15 amino acids. Germline trimming cut 3 bases from V and 7 bases from J; bases unmatched to any gene: 6. The germline V gene encodes CDR1 SNHLY and CDR2 FYNNEI. CDR3 DNA: TGTGCCAGCAGTGATGGACTAGCGGGTACCAATACGCAGTATTTT. This codes for CASSDGLAGTNTQYF.

This chain connects TRBV29-1 to TRBJ1-2, with 9 bases that match TRBD1. Looked up from germline, CDR1 is SQVTM and CDR2 is ANQGSEA. The J segment lost 10 bases and the V segment lost 8 bases, leaving 11 bases of the junction unmatched. The CDR3 runs 12 residues. CDR3: CSTSGTGSYYTF. DNA for the CDR3: TGCAGCACCTCCGGGACAGGGTCCTACTACACCTTC.

The rearrangement uses TRBV2 and TRBJ1-6, with D hard to call. This CDR3 comprises 15 residues. CDR1 is SNHLY, CDR2 FYNNEI, per germline. Trimming pared 8 bases from V and 5 bases from J, leaving 16 bases between. CDR3 amino acids: CASSARVVDNSPLHF. CDR3 bases: TGTGCCAGCTCCGCACGGGTCGTCGATAATTCACCCCTCCACTTT.

This clonotype was seen a handful of times. V is TRBV9 and J is TRBJ1-3; D might be TRBD1 (5 bases). CDR3 size: 11 residues. CDR1 and CDR2 from the germline V gene are SGDLS and YYNGEE. V was cut by 7 bases and J by 7 bases, with 9 bases left in between. The CDR3 DNA follows: TGTGCCAGCGGGGGGGAGAACACCATATATTTT. It yields the protein CASGGENTIYF.

This clonotype was counted between two and nine times. This chain links TRBV7-8 with TRBJ1-1; TRBD1 aligns across 7 bases. The CDR3 length is 13 residues. Germline assignment: CDR1 SGHVS and CDR2 FQNEAQ. Germline trimming cut 1 base from V and 8 bases from J; bases unmatched to any gene: 4. CDR3 nucleotide sequence: TGTGCCAGCAGCTTAGTTCGACAGGGCGAAGCTTTCTTT. This sequence encodes CASSLVRQGEAFF.

This clonotype was seen only a few times. The V call is TRBV25-1, the J call TRBJ2-3; D unclear. The germline V and J ends were trimmed by 3 bases and 0 bases, with 1 base remaining between them. The germline V gene encodes CDR1 MGHDK and CDR2 SYGVNS. CDR3 size: 12 residues. CDR3 sequence (DNA): TGTGCCAGCAGTGACAGCACAGATACGCAGTATTTT. As protein: CASSDSTDTQYF.

This sequence joins TRBV19 and TRBJ2-7, with D possibly TRBD2 on 7 matching bases. Trimming cost V 1 base and J 8 bases, with 12 bases left between them. Germline CDR1 is LNHDA and CDR2 is SQIVND (reference sequence). The CDR3 runs to 13 residues. CDR3 sequence (DNA): TGTGCCAGTAGTATAGGAACGGGGGGCAAGCAGTACTTC. It specifies CASSIGTGGKQYF.